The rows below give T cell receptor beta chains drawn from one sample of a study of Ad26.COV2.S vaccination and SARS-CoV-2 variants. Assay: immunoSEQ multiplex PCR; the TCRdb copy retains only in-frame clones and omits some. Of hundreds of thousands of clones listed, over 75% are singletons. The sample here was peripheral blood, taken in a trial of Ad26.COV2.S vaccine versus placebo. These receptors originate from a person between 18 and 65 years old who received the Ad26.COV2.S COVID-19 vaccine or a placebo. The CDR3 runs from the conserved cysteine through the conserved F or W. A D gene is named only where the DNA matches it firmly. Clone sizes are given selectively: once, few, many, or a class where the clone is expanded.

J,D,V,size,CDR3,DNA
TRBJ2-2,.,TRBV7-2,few,CASSLSSLDSNTGELFF,TGTGCCAGCAGCTTATCATCTTTGGACAGCAACACCGGGGAGCTGTTTTTT
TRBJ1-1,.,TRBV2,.,CASSEEGGSDTEAFF,TGTGCCAGCAGTGAAGAGGGGGGGAGCGACACTGAAGCTTTCTTT
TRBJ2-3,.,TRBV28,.,CASKGGTSTDTQYF,TGTGCCAGCAAGGGCGGCACTAGCACAGATACGCAGTATTTT
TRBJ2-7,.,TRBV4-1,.,CASSQEDRLAAYEQYF,TGCGCCAGCAGCCAAGAGGACAGACTAGCCGCCTACGAGCAGTACTTC
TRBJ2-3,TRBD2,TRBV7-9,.,CASSLLAGADTQYF,TGTGCCAGCAGCCTACTAGCGGGAGCAGATACGCAGTATTTT
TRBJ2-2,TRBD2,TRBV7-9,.,CASSFKETSGNTGELFF,TGTGCCAGCAGTTTTAAGGAAACTAGCGGGAACACCGGGGAGCTGTTTTTT
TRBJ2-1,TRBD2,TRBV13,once,CASKRASGICEQFF,TGTGCCAGCAAGCGGGCTAGCGGGATCTGTGAGCAGTTCTTC
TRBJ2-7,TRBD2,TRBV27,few,CASSPRTSGAYEQYF,TGTGCCAGCAGTCCCCGGACTAGCGGGGCGTACGAGCAGTACTTC
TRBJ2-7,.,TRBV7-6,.,CASSLAPVSYEQYF,TGTGCCAGCAGCTTAGCTCCAGTCTCCTACGAGCAGTACTTC
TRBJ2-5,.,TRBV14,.,CASSPPAPRETQYF,TGTGCCAGCAGCCCCCCCGCGCCCCGGGAGACCCAGTACTTC
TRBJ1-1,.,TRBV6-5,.,CASSSYEVTEAFF,TGTGCCAGCAGCTCTTATGAAGTCACTGAAGCTTTCTTT
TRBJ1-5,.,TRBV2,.,CASSDLGWQPQHF,TGTGCCAGCAGTGATTTGGGGTGGCAGCCCCAGCATTTT
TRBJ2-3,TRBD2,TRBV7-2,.,CASSLAGTSGFDTQYF,TGTGCCAGCAGCTTAGCGGGGACTAGCGGGTTTGATACGCAGTATTTT
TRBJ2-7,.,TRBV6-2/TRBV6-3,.,CASSPLLRGSYEQYF,TGTGCCAGCAGCCCCCTCCTCAGGGGCTCCTACGAGCAGTACTTC
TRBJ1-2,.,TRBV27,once,CASSLRPQGGGYTF,TGTGCCAGCAGTCTACGCCCACAGGGTGGAGGCTACACCTTC
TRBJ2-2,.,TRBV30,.,CAWKLANTGELFF,TGTGCCTGGAAGCTAGCGAACACCGGGGAGCTGTTTTTT
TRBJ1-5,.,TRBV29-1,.,CSVARDSNQPQHF,TGCAGCGTTGCCAGGGATAGCAATCAGCCCCAGCATTTT
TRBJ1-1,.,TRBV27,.,CASSNRQPNTEAFF,TGTGCCAGCAGTAACCGACAGCCGAACACTGAAGCTTTCTTT
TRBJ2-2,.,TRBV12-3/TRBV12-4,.,CASSFSSGELFF,TGTGCCAGCAGTTTTTCGTCCGGGGAGCTGTTTTTT
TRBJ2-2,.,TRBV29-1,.,CSVVGVGKNTGELFF,TGCAGCGTTGTCGGGGTAGGGAAGAACACCGGGGAGCTGTTTTTT
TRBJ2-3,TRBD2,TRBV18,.,CASSRRLAESTDTQYF,TGTGCCAGCTCACGGAGACTAGCGGAGAGCACAGATACGCAGTATTTT
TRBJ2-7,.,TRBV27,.,CASSYRSANYEQYF,TGTGCCAGCAGCTACAGGAGTGCCAACTACGAGCAGTACTTC
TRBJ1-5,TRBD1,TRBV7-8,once,CASSLLQGDRQPQHF,TGTGCCAGCAGCCTGTTACAGGGGGATCGGCAGCCCCAGCATTTT
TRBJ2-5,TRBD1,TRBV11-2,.,CASSPRQGWETQYF,TGTGCCAGCAGCCCTCGACAGGGGTGGGAGACCCAGTACTTC
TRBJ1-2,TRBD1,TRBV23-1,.,CASSPSDLRGDRNYGYTF,TGCGCCAGCAGTCCTTCGGACCTCAGGGGGGATCGGAACTATGGCTACACCTTC
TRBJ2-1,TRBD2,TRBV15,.,CATSRIPSSGRHNEQFF,TGTGCCACCAGCAGAATCCCTTCTAGCGGGAGGCACAATGAGCAGTTCTTC
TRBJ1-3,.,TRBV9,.,CASSPWRGGNTIYF,TGTGCCAGCAGCCCCTGGAGGGGGGGAAACACCATATATTTT
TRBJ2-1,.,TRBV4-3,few,CASSQGRTYNEQFF,TGCGCCAGCAGCCAGGGACGTACCTACAATGAGCAGTTCTTC
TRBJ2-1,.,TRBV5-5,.,CASSFGAWNEQFF,TGTGCCAGCAGCTTTGGAGCTTGGAATGAGCAGTTCTTC
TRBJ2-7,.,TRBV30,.,CAWSRQGLQYEQYF,TGTGCCTGGAGTCGACAGGGACTCCAGTACGAGCAGTACTTC
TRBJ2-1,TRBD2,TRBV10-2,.,CASSSARTSGRPGGYNNEQFF,TGCGCCAGCAGTTCGGCCAGGACTAGCGGGAGGCCAGGAGGGTACAACAATGAGCAGTTCTTC
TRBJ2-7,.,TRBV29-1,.,CSVVWRSSYEQYF,TGCAGCGTTGTATGGAGGAGCTCCTACGAGCAGTACTTC
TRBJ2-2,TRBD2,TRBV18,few,CASSPEIAGATGELFF,TGTGCCAGCTCACCAGAGATAGCGGGAGCCACCGGGGAGCTGTTTTTT
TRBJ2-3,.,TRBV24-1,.,CATSKGGTDTQYF,TGTGCCACCAGTAAGGGAGGCACAGATACGCAGTATTTT
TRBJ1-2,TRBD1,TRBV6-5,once,CASSRTGGGYTF,TGTGCCAGCAGTCGGACAGGGGGTGGCTACACCTTC
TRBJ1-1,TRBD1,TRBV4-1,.,CASSRRGGAGGMNTEAFF,TGCGCCAGCAGCCGGAGGGGCGGTGCAGGGGGCATGAACACTGAAGCTTTCTTT
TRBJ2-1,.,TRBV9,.,CASSANPGRDEVDEQFF,TGTGCCAGCAGCGCAAACCCTGGGCGGGACGAGGTCGATGAGCAGTTCTTC
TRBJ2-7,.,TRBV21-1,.,CASSKCEAQGYF,TGTGCCAGCAGCAAATGCGAGGCCCAGGGGTACTTC
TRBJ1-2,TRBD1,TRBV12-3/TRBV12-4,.,CASSPQGADGYTF,TGTGCCAGCAGCCCTCAGGGGGCGGATGGCTACACCTTC
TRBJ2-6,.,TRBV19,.,CASKSDYNSGANVLTF,TGTGCCAGTAAGTCAGATTACAACTCTGGGGCCAACGTCCTGACTTTC
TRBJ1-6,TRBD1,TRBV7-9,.,CASSPTGTGIGSPLHF,TGTGCCAGCAGCCCGACCGGGACAGGGATTGGTTCACCCCTCCACTTT
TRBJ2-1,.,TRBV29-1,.,CSVEATAVEQFF,TGCAGCGTTGAAGCGACAGCGGTTGAGCAGTTCTTC
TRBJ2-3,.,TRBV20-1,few,CSASRGVGEPDTQYF,TGCAGTGCTAGTAGGGGGGTGGGAGAGCCAGATACGCAGTATTTT
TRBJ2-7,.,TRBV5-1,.,CASSWTSGDEQYF,TGCGCCAGCAGCTGGACCTCCGGGGACGAGCAGTACTTC
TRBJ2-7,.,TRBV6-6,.,CASSYDTAYEQYF,TGTGCCAGCAGTTACGACACAGCCTACGAGCAGTACTTC
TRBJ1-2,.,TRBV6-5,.,CASRVTPNYGYTF,TGTGCCAGCAGGGTAACCCCTAACTATGGCTACACCTTC
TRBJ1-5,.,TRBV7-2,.,CASSQDRNSQPQHF,TGTGCCAGCAGCCAAGACAGGAACAGTCAGCCCCAGCATTTT
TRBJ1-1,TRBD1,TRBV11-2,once,CASSLGAGGPEAFF,TGTGCCAGCAGCTTAGGGGCAGGGGGCCCTGAAGCTTTCTTT
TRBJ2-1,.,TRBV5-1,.,CASSFSEGGEQFF,TGCGCCAGCAGCTTTTCCGAGGGCGGTGAGCAGTTCTTC
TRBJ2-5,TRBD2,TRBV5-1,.,CASSLLLAGRGTQYF,TGCGCCAGCAGCTTGTTGCTAGCGGGGAGGGGGACCCAGTACTTC
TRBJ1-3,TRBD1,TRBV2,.,CASITGGLGGNTIYF,TGTGCCAGCATTACAGGGGGCTTAGGTGGAAACACCATATATTTT